This entry lists 5 T cell receptor beta chains sequenced from one sample in a study of blood T cells in healthy people across ages. Primers used in a second PCR of about 6 to 12 cycles were a sample-barcoded 5' primer and a J-beta primer mix. TCRdb reprocessed the 5' RACE reads via MiXCR and lists one record per CDR3 protein. This table holds some 920,000 distinct CDR3 sequences, around 54% found once. Source material: blood. The origin of the receptors is a woman aged 55 to 70 in good health.

The chain uses TRBV27 and TRBJ2-7; D is ambiguous. V gave up 3 bases and J gave up 9 bases, with 6 bases separating them. The germline V gene encodes CDR1 MNHEY and CDR2 SMNVEV (reference sequence). The CDR3 spans 10 residues. The CDR3 spells CASSLSLQYF. CDR3 DNA sequence: TGTGCCAGCAGTTTGAGTTTGCAGTACTTC.

As regards this clonotype: A junction end diverges from the germline sequence, so it may reflect a read error. The chain is built from TRBV27 and TRBJ2-1; D might be TRBD2 (5 bases). Per the germline V gene, CDR1 is MNHEY and CDR2 is SMNVEV (reference sequence). CDR3 length equals 14 residues. CDR3: CASGRRGIANQQFF. The CDR3 nucleotides read TGTGCCAGCGGGCGCCGGGGTATAGCCAATCAGCAGTTCTTC.

V usage is TRBV12-3 or TRBV12-4 and J usage is TRBJ1-2, with a weak D call TRBD1 (6 bases). V was shortened by 7 bases and J by 4 bases, with 13 bases between the two germline ends. The CDR3 sequence is 13 residues long. The CDR3 loop is CASTPGQVYGYTF. CDR3 sequence (DNA): TGTGCCAGCACCCCGGGACAAGTCTATGGCTACACCTTC.

The chain is built from TRBV6-5 and TRBJ2-5; weak D call: TRBD2 (6 bases). The CDR3 has 15 amino acids. Per the germline V gene, CDR1 is MNHEY and CDR2 is SVGAGI. The V end was cut by 6 bases, the J end by 5 bases, with 19 bases between. DNA for the CDR3: TGTGCCAGCAGCCGCGGGGACGGGCCTAGGGAGACCCAGTACTTC. Translating it yields CASSRGDGPRETQYF.

This rearrangement joins TRBV3-1 to TRBJ1-1, with a tentative D call TRBD1 (6 bases). The CDR3 consists of 15 residues. CDR1 LGHDT and CDR2 YNNKEL come from the germline V gene (reference sequence). The germline V and J ends were trimmed by 0 bases and 5 bases, with 13 bases remaining between them. This chain's CDR3 is CASSQEGAQGTEAFF. The CDR3 nucleotides are TGTGCCAGCAGCCAAGAGGGGGCGCAAGGGACTGAAGCTTTCTTT.